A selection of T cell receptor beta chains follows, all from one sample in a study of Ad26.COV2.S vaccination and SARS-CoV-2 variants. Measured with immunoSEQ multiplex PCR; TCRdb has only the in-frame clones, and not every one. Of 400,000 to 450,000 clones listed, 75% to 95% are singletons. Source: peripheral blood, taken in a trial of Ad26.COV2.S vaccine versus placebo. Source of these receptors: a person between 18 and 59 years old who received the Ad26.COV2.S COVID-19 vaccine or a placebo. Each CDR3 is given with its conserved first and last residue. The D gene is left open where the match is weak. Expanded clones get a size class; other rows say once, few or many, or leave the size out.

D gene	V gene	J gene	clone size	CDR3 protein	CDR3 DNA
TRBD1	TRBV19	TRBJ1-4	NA	CASSGDPGQGNEKLFF	TGTGCCAGTAGCGGAGACCCCGGACAGGGGAATGAAAAACTGTTTTTT
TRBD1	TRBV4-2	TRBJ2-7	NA	CASSQDSLQGVYEQYF	TGTGCCAGCAGCCAAGATTCTTTACAGGGGGTCTACGAGCAGTACTTC
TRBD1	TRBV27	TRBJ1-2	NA	CASGHTGTGNGYTF	TGTGCCAGCGGGCATACCGGGACAGGGAATGGCTACACCTTC
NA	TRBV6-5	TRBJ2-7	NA	CASSSDPKGEQYF	TGTGCCAGCAGTTCAGACCCGAAGGGCGAGCAGTACTTC
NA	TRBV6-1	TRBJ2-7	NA	CASSEAGLTYEQYF	TGTGCCAGCAGTGAAGCTGGACTAACCTACGAGCAGTACTTC
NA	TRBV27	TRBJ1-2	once	CASSRLAGGLGYTF	TGTGCCAGCAGCCGACTCGCTGGCGGTCTTGGCTACACCTTC
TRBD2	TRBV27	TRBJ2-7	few	CASSLWASGEQYF	TGTGCCAGCAGTTTATGGGCTAGCGGTGAGCAGTACTTC
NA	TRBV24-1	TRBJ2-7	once	CATSDFEGRPLYEQYF	TGTGCCACCAGTGATTTCGAGGGACGGCCCCTCTACGAGCAGTACTTC
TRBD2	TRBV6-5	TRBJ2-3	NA	CASSTGLETTDTQYF	TGTGCCAGCAGTACGGGACTAGAGACTACAGATACGCAGTATTTT
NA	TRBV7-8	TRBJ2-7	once	CASSPGVRDLQYF	TGTGCCAGCAGCCCCGGGGTCAGAGACCTGCAGTACTTC
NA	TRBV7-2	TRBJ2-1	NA	CASSLYPGTPTYNEQFF	TGTGCCAGCAGCCTGTACCCCGGGACACCTACCTACAATGAGCAGTTCTTC
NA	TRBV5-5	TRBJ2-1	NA	CASSSLGDSYNEQFF	TGTGCCAGCAGCTCCCTAGGGGATAGTTACAATGAGCAGTTCTTC
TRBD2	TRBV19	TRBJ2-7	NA	CASSIWVAGKYEQYF	TGTGCCAGTAGTATTTGGGTAGCGGGAAAGTACGAGCAGTACTTC
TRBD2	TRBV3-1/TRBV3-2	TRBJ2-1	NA	CASSSGLAGEWQFF	TGTGCCAGCAGCTCCGGACTAGCGGGAGAGTGGCAGTTCTTC
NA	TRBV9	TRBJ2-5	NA	CASSVGPQETQYF	TGTGCCAGCAGCGTAGGCCCCCAAGAGACCCAGTACTTC
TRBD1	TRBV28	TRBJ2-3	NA	CASSPRQGPSRREPPDTQYF	TGTGCCAGCAGTCCTAGACAGGGTCCCTCCCGGCGCGAGCCGCCAGATACGCAGTATTTT
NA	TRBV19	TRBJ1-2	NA	CASSRRDGNYGYTF	TGTGCCAGTAGCCGCCGGGACGGCAACTATGGCTACACCTTC
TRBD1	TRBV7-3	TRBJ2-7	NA	CASSPGQGPGEQYF	TGTGCCAGCAGCCCAGGACAGGGACCAGGCGAGCAGTACTTC
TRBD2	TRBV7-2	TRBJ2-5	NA	CASSPFPKGGRGETQYF	TGTGCCAGCAGCCCATTCCCGAAGGGCGGGAGGGGGGAGACCCAGTACTTC
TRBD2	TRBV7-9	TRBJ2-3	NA	CAHLPGLAGGTDTQYF	TGTGCCCACCTTCCGGGACTAGCGGGAGGCACAGATACGCAGTATTTT
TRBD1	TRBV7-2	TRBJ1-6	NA	CASSSDRGSNSPLHF	TGTGCCAGCAGCTCCGACAGGGGCTCTAATTCACCCCTCCACTTT
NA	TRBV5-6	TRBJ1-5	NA	CASSLGWGQFSNQPQHF	TGTGCCAGCAGCTTGGGATGGGGACAATTTAGCAATCAGCCCCAGCATTTT
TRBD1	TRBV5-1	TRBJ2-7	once	CASSYLTGGATAYEQYF	TGCGCCAGCAGCTATTTGACAGGGGGCGCCACGGCCTACGAGCAGTACTTC
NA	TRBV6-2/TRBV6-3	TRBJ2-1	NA	CASSYSPGREFF	TGTGCCAGCAGTTACTCTCCGGGTAGGGAGTTCTTC
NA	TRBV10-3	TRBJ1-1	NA	CAISELSTEAFF	TGTGCCATCAGTGAGCTAAGCACTGAAGCTTTCTTT
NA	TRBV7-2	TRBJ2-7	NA	CASSLVGSGRLNEQYF	TGTGCCAGCAGCTTAGTGGGTTCAGGGCGGTTGAACGAGCAGTACTTC
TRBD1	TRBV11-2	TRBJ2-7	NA	CASSLSSGQSYEQYF	TGTGCCAGCAGCTTAAGCTCGGGACAGTCCTACGAGCAGTACTTC
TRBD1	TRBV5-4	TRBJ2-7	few	CASSGGTGYEQYF	TGTGCCAGCAGCGGAGGGACAGGCTACGAGCAGTACTTC
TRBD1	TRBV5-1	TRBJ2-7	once	CASSQSGQAFYEQYF	TGCGCCAGCAGCCAATCGGGACAGGCCTTCTACGAGCAGTACTTC
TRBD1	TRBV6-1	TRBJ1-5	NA	CASSHPGTVNQPQHF	TGTGCCAGCAGCCATCCCGGGACAGTGAATCAGCCCCAGCATTTT
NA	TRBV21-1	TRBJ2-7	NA	CASTLEIGLAGNF	TGTGCCAGCACCTTAGAGATCGGACTAGCGGGAAACTTC
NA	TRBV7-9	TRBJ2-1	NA	CASSGPLHEQFF	TGTGCCAGCAGCGGCCCCCTCCATGAGCAGTTCTTC
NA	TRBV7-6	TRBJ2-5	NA	CASSLGRMGQETQYF	TGTGCCAGCAGCTTGGGGAGAATGGGCCAAGAGACCCAGTACTTC
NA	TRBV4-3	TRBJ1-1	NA	CASSRDTRNTEAFF	TGCGCCAGCAGCAGGGACACTAGGAACACTGAAGCTTTCTTT
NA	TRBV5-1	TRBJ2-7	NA	CASSLGTAETYEQYF	TGCGCCAGCAGCCTTGGGACGGCAGAGACCTACGAGCAGTACTTC
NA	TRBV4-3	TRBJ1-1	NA	CASSQEGYGSLNTEAFF	TGCGCCAGCAGCCAAGAAGGTTACGGATCATTGAACACTGAAGCTTTCTTT
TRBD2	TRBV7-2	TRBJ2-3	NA	CASSPRRGLAADTQYF	TGTGCCAGCAGCCCCCGAAGGGGACTAGCCGCAGATACGCAGTATTTT
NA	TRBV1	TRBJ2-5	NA	CTSSPPQGQETQYF	TGCACCAGCAGCCCACCACAGGGCCAAGAGACCCAGTACTTC
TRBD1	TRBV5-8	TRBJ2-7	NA	CASSRGTGGVSYEQYF	TGTGCCAGCAGCCGAGGGACAGGGGGGGTCTCCTACGAGCAGTACTTC
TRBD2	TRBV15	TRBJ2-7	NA	CATRASGGDEQYF	TGTGCCACCCGGGCTAGCGGGGGTGACGAGCAGTACTTC
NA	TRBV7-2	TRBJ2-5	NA	CASSLAIGPQRDQYF	TGTGCCAGCAGCTTAGCGATCGGCCCCCAAAGGGACCAGTACTTC
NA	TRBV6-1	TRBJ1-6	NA	CASSEARGGGSPLHF	TGTGCCAGCAGTGAAGCGCGCGGCGGGGGTTCACCCCTCCACTTT
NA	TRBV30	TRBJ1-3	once	CAWGEVGVYTIYF	TGTGCCTGGGGGGAGGTTGGAGTGTACACCATATATTTT
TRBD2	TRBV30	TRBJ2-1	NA	CAWIGAGGPNEQFF	TGTGCCTGGATAGGAGCGGGAGGCCCCAATGAGCAGTTCTTC
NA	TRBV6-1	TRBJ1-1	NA	CASSERQAGHTEAFF	TGTGCCAGCAGTGAAAGACAGGCGGGGCACACTGAAGCTTTCTTT
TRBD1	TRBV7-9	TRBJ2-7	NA	CASSSLGGDEQYF	TGTGCCAGCAGCTCCTTAGGGGGCGACGAGCAGTACTTC
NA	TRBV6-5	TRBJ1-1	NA	CASSYSSLTEAFF	TGTGCCAGCAGTTATTCTTCGCTCACTGAAGCTTTCTTT
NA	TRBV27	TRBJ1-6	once	CASSLIPQPLVGSPLHF	TGTGCCAGCAGTTTAATCCCTCAGCCTCTTGTGGGTTCACCCCTCCACTTT
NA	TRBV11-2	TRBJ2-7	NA	CASSTTRGGWPYEQYF	TGTGCCAGCAGCACGACCCGAGGAGGGTGGCCCTACGAGCAGTACTTC
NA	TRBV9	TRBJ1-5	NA	CASSVTVNQPQHF	TGTGCCAGCAGCGTTACAGTCAATCAGCCCCAGCATTTT
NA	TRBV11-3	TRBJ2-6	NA	CASSSSGVSGANVLTF	TGTGCCAGCAGCTCATCGGGGGTCTCTGGGGCCAACGTCCTGACTTTC
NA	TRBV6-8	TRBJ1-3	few	CASRTNSGLSGNTIYF	TGTGCCAGCAGAACCAATTCAGGTCTCTCTGGAAACACCATATATTTT
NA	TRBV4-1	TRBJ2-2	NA	CASSQDALARELFF	TGCGCCAGCAGCCAAGACGCCCTAGCGCGGGAGCTGTTTTTT
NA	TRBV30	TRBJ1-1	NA	CAWSLDRGSEAFF	TGTGCCTGGAGTTTGGACAGAGGCTCTGAAGCTTTCTTT
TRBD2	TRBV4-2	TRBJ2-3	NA	CASSPRTSGRDTQYF	TGTGCCAGCAGTCCCAGGACTAGCGGGAGAGATACGCAGTATTTT
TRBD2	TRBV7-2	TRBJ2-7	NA	CASSSGASGNYEQYF	TGTGCCAGCAGCTCAGGGGCTAGCGGGAACTACGAGCAGTACTTC
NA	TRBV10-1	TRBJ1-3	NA	CASSEGVSGNTIYF	TGCGCCAGCAGCGAAGGCGTCTCTGGAAACACCATATATTTT
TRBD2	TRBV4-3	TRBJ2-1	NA	CASSQTLAGPSNEQFF	TGCGCCAGCAGCCAAACCTTAGCGGGACCTTCGAATGAGCAGTTCTTC
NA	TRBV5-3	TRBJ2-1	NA	CARSLDGTSYSEQFF	TGTGCCAGAAGCTTGGATGGGACTTCGTATAGTGAGCAGTTCTTC